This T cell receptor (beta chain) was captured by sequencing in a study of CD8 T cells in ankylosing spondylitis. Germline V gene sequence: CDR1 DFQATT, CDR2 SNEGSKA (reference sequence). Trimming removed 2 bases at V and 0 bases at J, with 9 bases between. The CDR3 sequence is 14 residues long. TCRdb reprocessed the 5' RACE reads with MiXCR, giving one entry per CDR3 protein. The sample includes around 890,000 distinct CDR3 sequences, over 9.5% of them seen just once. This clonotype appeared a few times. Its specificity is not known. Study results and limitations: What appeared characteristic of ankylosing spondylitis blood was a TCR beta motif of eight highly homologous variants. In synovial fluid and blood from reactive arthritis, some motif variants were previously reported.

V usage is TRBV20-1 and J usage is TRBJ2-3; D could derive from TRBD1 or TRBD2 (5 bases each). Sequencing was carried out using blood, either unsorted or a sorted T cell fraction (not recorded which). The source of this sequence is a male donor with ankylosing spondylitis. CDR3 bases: TGCAGTGCTAGAAGGGACCCTAGCACAGATACGCAGTATTTT. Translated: CSARRDPSTDTQYF.